The rows below give T cell receptor beta chains drawn from one sample of a study of blood T cell repertoires in COVID-19. Libraries were prepared by immunoSEQ multiplex PCR; TCRdb keeps only in-frame clonotypes and omits some of them. The sample carries tens of thousands of clones, over 75% recorded once. The specimen sequenced was peripheral blood. These receptors were collected from a man between 50 and 59 years old with active COVID-19. Each CDR3 is given with its conserved first and last residue. D genes are given only for firm matches. Expanded clones are given a class, and other clones once, few, many or no size at all.

abundance	d_gene	v_gene	j_gene	CDR3aa	CDR3nt
.	.	TRBV4-1	TRBJ2-5	CASTPRPVRTAQQETQYF	TGCGCCAGCACCCCAAGACCGGTACGGACAGCGCAACAAGAGACCCAGTACTTC
.	.	TRBV11-1	TRBJ1-1	CASRLELNTEAFF	TGTGCCAGCAGACTTGAACTAAACACTGAAGCTTTCTTT
.	TRBD2	TRBV25-1	TRBJ2-5	CASSGSSGSQETQYF	TGTGCCAGCAGTGGTTCTAGCGGTTCCCAAGAGACCCAGTACTTC
once	.	TRBV24-1	TRBJ2-3	CATSSSTDTQYF	TGTGCCACCAGCAGTAGCACAGATACGCAGTATTTT
.	TRBD2	TRBV15	TRBJ2-1	CATSREVTSVEQFF	TGTGCCACCAGCAGAGAGGTAACTAGCGTTGAGCAGTTCTTC
.	.	TRBV6-2/TRBV6-3	TRBJ1-2	CASSYGVNGYTF	TGTGCCAGCAGTTACGGAGTAAACGGCTACACCTTC
.	.	TRBV7-8	TRBJ2-4	CASKETTENIQYF	TGTGCCAGCAAGGAGACTACCGAAAACATTCAGTACTTC
.	.	TRBV11-3	TRBJ2-5	CASSLGASSQETQYF	TGTGCCAGCAGCTTAGGGGCCTCTTCCCAAGAGACCCAGTACTTC
.	TRBD1	TRBV5-1	TRBJ2-2	CASSLDRGPTGELFF	TGCGCCAGCAGCTTGGACAGGGGCCCCACCGGGGAGCTGTTTTTT
.	.	TRBV9	TRBJ1-5	CASSSTSRTGVGQPQHF	TGTGCCAGCAGCTCCACTTCTCGGACGGGGGTGGGTCAGCCCCAGCATTTT
.	TRBD2	TRBV6-6	TRBJ2-3	CASSWTSGFIDTQYF	TGTGCCAGCAGTTGGACTAGCGGCTTCATAGATACGCAGTATTTT
.	TRBD1	TRBV19	TRBJ2-7	CASSIERQGYEQYF	TGTGCCAGTAGTATAGAGAGACAGGGCTACGAGCAGTACTTC
few	TRBD1	TRBV4-2	TRBJ1-2	CASSQELLPGTGRHGYTF	TGTGCCAGCAGCCAAGAACTACTACCCGGGACAGGGAGGCATGGCTACACCTTC
.	.	TRBV6-2/TRBV6-3	TRBJ1-2	CASSYKGAHGYTF	TGTGCCAGCAGTTACAAAGGGGCCCATGGCTACACCTTC
.	.	TRBV18	TRBJ1-1	CASSPYTGNTEAFF	TGTGCCAGCTCACCGTACACAGGGAACACTGAAGCTTTCTTT
.	TRBD2	TRBV5-1	TRBJ2-3	CASSSRTSGGVTDTQYF	TGCGCCAGCAGCTCAAGGACTAGCGGGGGCGTTACAGATACGCAGTATTTT
.	.	TRBV4-1	TRBJ2-1	CASSPLGSSSYNEQFF	TGCGCCAGCAGCCCTCTTGGGTCTAGCTCCTACAATGAGCAGTTCTTC
.	.	TRBV3-1/TRBV3-2	TRBJ2-5	CASSQLANQETQYF	TGTGCCAGCAGCCAATTGGCCAACCAAGAGACCCAGTACTTC
.	.	TRBV7-9	TRBJ1-1	CASSLAAGPNTEAFF	TGTGCCAGCAGCTTAGCGGCAGGGCCAAACACTGAAGCTTTCTTT
.	.	TRBV6-5	TRBJ1-6	CAILSREESNSPLHF	TGTGCCATCCTCTCCCGAGAAGAGAGTAATTCACCCCTCCACTTT
.	TRBD1	TRBV6-5	TRBJ1-5	CASGPGTGNQPQHF	TGTGCCAGCGGACCCGGGACAGGGAATCAGCCCCAGCATTTT
.	.	TRBV6-6	TRBJ2-7	CASSPQGRGAYEQYF	TGTGCCAGCAGTCCTCAAGGACGGGGAGCCTACGAGCAGTACTTC
.	.	TRBV19	TRBJ1-1	CASTREQNTEAFF	TGTGCCAGTACTCGGGAGCAGAACACTGAAGCTTTCTTT
.	.	TRBV4-3	TRBJ1-2	CASSQVGGANYGYTF	TGCGCCAGCAGCCAAGTCGGGGGAGCTAACTATGGCTACACCTTC
.	.	TRBV19	TRBJ1-5	CASSTLNSNQPQHF	TGTGCCAGTAGTACGCTAAATAGCAATCAGCCCCAGCATTTT
.	.	TRBV6-2/TRBV6-3	TRBJ2-7	CASSYSTGLFYEQYF	TGTGCCAGCAGTTACTCGACGGGACTCTTCTACGAGCAGTACTTC
.	.	TRBV6-6	TRBJ1-2	CASSSAGLQGGYTF	TGTGCCAGCAGTAGCGCGGGTCTCCAGGGGGGCTACACCTTC
.	.	TRBV4-2	TRBJ2-3	CASSQNLGSIIKDTQYF	TGTGCCAGCAGCCAAAATCTAGGGAGTATTATAAAAGATACGCAGTATTTT
.	TRBD2	TRBV4-2	TRBJ2-3	CASSQDSTSGVDTQYF	TGTGCCAGCAGCCAAGATTCTACTAGCGGGGTTGATACGCAGTATTTT
.	.	TRBV29-1	TRBJ2-3	CSLLGVTDTQYF	TGCAGCCTTTTGGGCGTCACAGATACGCAGTATTTT
.	.	TRBV7-3	TRBJ1-2	CASSSQGLGYTF	TGTGCCAGCAGCTCCCAGGGTTTGGGCTACACCTTC
.	TRBD1	TRBV2	TRBJ1-5	CASSIDRVNQPQHF	TGTGCCAGCAGTATTGACAGGGTCAATCAGCCCCAGCATTTT
.	.	TRBV7-2	TRBJ2-2	CASSLRRGAAGELFF	TGTGCCAGCAGCTTGAGACGGGGGGCCGCCGGGGAGCTGTTTTTT
.	TRBD2	TRBV12-3/TRBV12-4	TRBJ2-5	CASSPGRGATQYF	TGTGCCAGCAGCCCCGGGAGGGGCGCGACCCAGTACTTC
.	.	TRBV14	TRBJ2-5	CASSQVRGVQETQYF	TGTGCCAGCAGCCAAGTCCGCGGGGTCCAAGAGACCCAGTACTTC
.	TRBD2	TRBV7-2	TRBJ2-1	CASSPGGAVGNEQFF	TGTGCCAGCAGCCCCGGGGGGGCCGTTGGGAATGAGCAGTTCTTC
.	.	TRBV7-2	TRBJ2-3	CASSQGFGSTDTQYF	TGTGCCAGCAGCCAAGGATTCGGGAGCACAGATACGCAGTATTTT
.	TRBD1	TRBV5-4	TRBJ2-5	CASSPRTGQETQYF	TGTGCCAGCAGCCCTCGGACAGGCCAAGAGACCCAGTACTTC
.	TRBD1	TRBV10-3	TRBJ1-1	CAISRDRDTEAFF	TGTGCCATCAGTCGGGACAGGGACACTGAAGCTTTCTTT
once	TRBD2	TRBV5-1	TRBJ2-5	CASSWGAGGLETQYF	TGCGCCAGCAGCTGGGGAGCGGGGGGGCTGGAGACCCAGTACTTC
.	TRBD1	TRBV11-2	TRBJ1-2	CASSLAPGQGVGYTF	TGTGCCAGCAGCTTAGCCCCGGGACAGGGGGTCGGCTACACCTTC
.	.	TRBV6-4	TRBJ1-6	CASSERGGVRSPLHF	TGTGCCAGCAGTGAAAGGGGGGGCGTCAGGTCACCCCTCCACTTT
.	.	TRBV6-2/TRBV6-3	TRBJ1-5	CASSAKPQGNQPQHF	TGTGCCAGCAGTGCGAAGCCTCAGGGGAATCAGCCCCAGCATTTT
once	.	TRBV7-9	TRBJ1-2	CASSRYGYTF	TGTGCCAGCAGCCGGTATGGCTACACCTTC
.	TRBD2	TRBV5-8	TRBJ2-1	CASSFSSSGGKNEQFF	TGTGCCAGCAGCTTCTCCTCTAGCGGGGGGAAAAATGAGCAGTTCTTC
.	.	TRBV7-8	TRBJ1-6	CASNLDGGNSPLHF	TGTGCCAGCAACCTTGACGGAGGGAATTCACCCCTCCACTTT
.	.	TRBV3-1/TRBV3-2	TRBJ1-6	CASSPGWNNSPLHF	TGTGCCAGCAGCCCAGGGTGGAACAATTCACCCCTCCACTTT
.	TRBD1	TRBV27	TRBJ1-2	CASSQGQGFGYTF	TGTGCCAGCAGTCAGGGACAGGGTTTCGGCTACACCTTC
.	.	TRBV7-9	TRBJ1-2	CASSLGQAYPNGYTF	TGTGCCAGCAGCTTAGGGCAGGCCTACCCTAATGGCTACACCTTC
.	.	TRBV6-5	TRBJ1-2	CASSTRGGWNYGYTF	TGTGCCAGCTCTACAAGGGGGGGGTGGAACTATGGCTACACCTTC
.	TRBD2	TRBV6-6	TRBJ2-1	CASSSLAGGPHEQFF	TGTGCCAGCAGTTCCCTAGCGGGGGGGCCCCATGAGCAGTTCTTC
.	.	TRBV5-5	TRBJ1-2	CASSLVSRSGYGYTF	TGTGCCAGCAGCTTGGTATCCCGGTCCGGCTATGGCTACACCTTC